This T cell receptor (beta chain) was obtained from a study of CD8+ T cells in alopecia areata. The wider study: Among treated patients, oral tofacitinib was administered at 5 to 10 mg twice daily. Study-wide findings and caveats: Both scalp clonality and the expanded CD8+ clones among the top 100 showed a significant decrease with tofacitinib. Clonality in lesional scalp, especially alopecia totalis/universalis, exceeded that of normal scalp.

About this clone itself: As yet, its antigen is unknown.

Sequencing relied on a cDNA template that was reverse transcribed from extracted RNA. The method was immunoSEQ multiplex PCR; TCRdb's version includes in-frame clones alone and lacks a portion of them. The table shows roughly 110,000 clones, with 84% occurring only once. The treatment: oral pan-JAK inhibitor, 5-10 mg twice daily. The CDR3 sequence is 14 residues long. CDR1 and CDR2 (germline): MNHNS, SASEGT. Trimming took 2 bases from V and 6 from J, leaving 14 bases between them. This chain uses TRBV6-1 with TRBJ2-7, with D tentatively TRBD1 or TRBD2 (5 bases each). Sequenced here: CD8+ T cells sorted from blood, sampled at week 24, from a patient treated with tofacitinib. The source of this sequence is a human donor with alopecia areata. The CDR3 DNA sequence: TGTGCCAGCAGTGAATGGGGGACCAACGTCGAGCAGTACTTC. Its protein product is CASSEWGTNVEQYF.